This T cell receptor beta chain was profiled in a study of glioma-infiltrating T cells after dendritic cell vaccination. Germline lookup yields CDR1 MNHNS and CDR2 SASEGT. V lost 4 bases and J 0 bases, leaving 10 bases between the germline ends. This CDR3 spans 15 amino acids. This clone was counted many times. Some clones are missing from TCRdb's copy, which holds only in-frame ones; the method was immunoSEQ multiplex PCR. This sample has some 100,000 clones, with roughly three quarters found just once. Sequencing was performed on blood, taken before dendritic cell vaccination. The genes are TRBV6-1 and TRBJ1-3, with a tentative D call TRBD1 (5 bases). The source of this sequence is a human donor with glioblastoma. CDR3 coding DNA: TGTGCCAGCAGTGCGACAGATCCCTCTGGAAACACCATATATTTT. This codes for CASSATDPSGNTIYF.